The 4 T cell receptor beta chains below come from one sample, sequenced in a study of T cells in Graves' hyperthyroidism and ophthalmopathy. Amplification of TCR beta CDR3 regions was performed using RNA transcripts as template. TCR CDR3 regions were first amplified by RT-PCR with HTBI primers. TCRdb called the multiplex PCR reads again in MiXCR, with one record for every CDR3 protein. The table lists roughly 700,000 distinct CDR3 sequences, around a third of them singletons. The sample taken for sequencing was blood. The source is a woman aged 40 to 50 with Graves' hyperthyroidism.

This clonotype has only a few counts. The V call is TRBV12-3 or TRBV12-4, the J call TRBJ1-5, with 7 bases that match TRBD1. This CDR3 comprises 16 residues. The V gene end was trimmed by 5 bases and the J gene end by 1 base; junction bases not matched to a gene: 8. CDR3 region: CASSGQTGSSNQPQHF. The DNA for the CDR3 is TGTGCCAGCAGTGGCCAGACAGGGTCCAGCAATCAGCCCCAGCATTTT.

This clonotype has ten or more counts. The chain carries TRBV20-1 and TRBJ1-2; D gene unclear. The CDR3 consists of 13 residues. Germline-derived CDR1 and CDR2 are DFQATT and SNEGSKA (reference sequence). The V end lost 4 bases, the J end lost 6 bases, and 15 bases lay between the germline ends. As DNA, the CDR3 is TGCAGTGCTAAATCGCCTGGGATGGATGGCTACACCTTC. Residues: CSAKSPGMDGYTF.

This clonotype has a count of ten or more. This chain joins TRBV24-1 and TRBJ1-3; 11 nucleotides line up with TRBD1. This CDR3 is 14 amino acids long. The germline CDR1 and CDR2 sequences are KGHDR and SFDVKD. With 8 bases clipped from V and 10 bases from J, the junction kept 9 bases outside the gene matches. DNA of the CDR3: TGTGCCACCAAGGCGGGACAGGGGGATAGGACCATATATTTT. Encoded protein: CATKAGQGDRTIYF.

This clonotype was found once. The gene calls are TRBV6-6 and TRBJ1-6; the D gene is possibly TRBD1 (6 bases). This CDR3 has 15 amino acids. Trimming left V 5 bases short and J 6 bases short, with 14 bases between. Germline CDR1 reads MNHNY; CDR2 reads SVGAGI (reference sequence). CDR3 protein: CASSTGSISNSPLHF. CDR3 bases: TGTGCCAGCAGTACAGGGTCAATTAGTAATTCACCCCTCCACTTT.